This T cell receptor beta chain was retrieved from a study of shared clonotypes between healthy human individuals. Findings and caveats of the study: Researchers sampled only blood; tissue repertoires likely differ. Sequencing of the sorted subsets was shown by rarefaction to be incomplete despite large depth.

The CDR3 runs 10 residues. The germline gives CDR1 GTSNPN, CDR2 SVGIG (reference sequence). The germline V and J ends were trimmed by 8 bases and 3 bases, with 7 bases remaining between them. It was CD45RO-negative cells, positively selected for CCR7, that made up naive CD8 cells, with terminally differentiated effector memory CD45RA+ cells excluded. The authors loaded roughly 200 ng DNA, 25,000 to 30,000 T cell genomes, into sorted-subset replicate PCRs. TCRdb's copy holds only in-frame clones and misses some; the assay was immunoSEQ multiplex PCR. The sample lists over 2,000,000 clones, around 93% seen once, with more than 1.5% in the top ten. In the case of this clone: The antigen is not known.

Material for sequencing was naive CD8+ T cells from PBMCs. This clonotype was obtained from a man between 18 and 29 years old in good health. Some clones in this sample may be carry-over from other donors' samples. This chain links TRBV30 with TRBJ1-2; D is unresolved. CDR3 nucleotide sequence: TGTGCCCAGGTGGACTATGGCTACACCTTC. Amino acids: CAQVDYGYTF.